This TCR beta chain came from a study of CXCR3 chemokines and chemotherapy response in bladder cancer (dated by TCRdb to 2021 to 2024). Regarding the complete study: The study set out to examine whether the activity of the CXCR3 chemokine system within tumors predicted response to chemotherapy in human bladder cancer.

This clonotype has a count of ten or more. No antigen is known for it. The input lacks base qualities; no much larger clone sits a single base away. The library came from PCR. Instrument used: Illumina HiSeq 2500. TCRdb took the public reads, trimmed them with fastp at Q25, ran MiXCR for clone calling and kept in-frame beta chains. Merged by CDR3 protein, the rows form single entries marked with the most common genes and DNA. In all, the sample holds approximately 13,000 distinct CDR3 sequences, and over 10% of those were seen once. In total, the top ten clones hold more than 25% of the sample. The biological material was taken from a patient whose treatment included neoadjuvant chemotherapy. The sequence was obtained from a human donor with bladder cancer that did not respond to neoadjuvant chemotherapy.

The sequence in DNA is TGTGCCAGTAGTAGACAGGGGCAGCAATACGAGCAGTACTTC. This yields the protein CASSRQGQQYEQYF. The V and J segments used are TRBV19 and TRBJ2-7, with 8 bases matching TRBD1. The CDR3 holds 14 amino acids from the cysteine to the phenylalanine. Only the CDR3 DNA is retained, 42 bases long and in frame from the first base. Unmatched junction bases come to 6, with V trimmed by 4 bases and J by 4 bases. The germline V gene (reference sequence) yields LNHDA for CDR1 and SQIVND for CDR2.